This T cell receptor (beta chain) stems from a study of blood T cell repertoires in COVID-19. For the study at large: PBMCs, B-cell-depleted T cells, or T cells provided the cDNA or gDNA that made up the material.

The CDR3 has 14 residues. V lost 5 bases and J lost 4, with 15 bases in between. CDR1 is SGHDT, CDR2 YYEEEE, per germline. TCRdb's table, derived via immunoSEQ multiplex PCR, lists solely in-frame clones and lacks some. This sample yields fewer than 150,000 clones, of which about 87% are seen a single time; 11% belongs to the top ten. This clone appeared a single time. V usage is TRBV5-6 and J usage is TRBJ1-1, with a possible D match to TRBD1 (5 bases). This TCR was recovered from an elderly woman with acute or convalescent COVID-19. Input material: peripheral blood. The DNA of the CDR3 is TGTGCCAGCAGTCCCCGCCTTAGGGGCACTGAAGCTTTCTTT. It yields the protein CASSPRLRGTEAFF.